Following are 5 T cell receptor beta chains from one sample sequenced in a study of blood T cell repertoires in COVID-19. Data came from immunoSEQ multiplex PCR; TCRdb stores just in-frame clones and leaves some out. The table shows 150,000 or so clones, with roughly 88% occurring only once. Sequenced sample: peripheral blood. These receptors were obtained from a woman in her fifties or sixties with acute or convalescent COVID-19.

This rearrangement joins TRBV19 to TRBJ1-5; D might be TRBD1 (6 bases). Germline V lookup: CDR1 LNHDA, CDR2 SQIVND (reference sequence). V was shortened by 6 bases and J by 4 bases, with 10 bases between the two germline ends. The CDR3 length is 13 residues. The CDR3 loop is CASRGGANQPQHF. The DNA for the CDR3 is TGTGCCAGTAGAGGGGGGGCGAATCAGCCCCAGCATTTT.

The chain recombines TRBV5-4 with TRBJ2-1; 11 bases are shared with TRBD2. This CDR3 region has 17 residues. The V gene's germline CDR1 is SGHNT and CDR2 YYREEE (reference sequence). The V segment lost 3 bases and the J segment 7 bases; nucleotides outside the gene matches: 12. The chain's CDR3 is CASSSRIRTSGLNEQFF. The CDR3 DNA sequence: TGTGCCAGCAGCTCGAGAATAAGGACTAGCGGGTTAAATGAGCAGTTCTTC.

The rearrangement uses TRBV3-1 (or the pseudogene TRBV3-2) and TRBJ2-7; 7 bases match TRBD1. Germline values: CDR1 LGHDT, CDR2 YNNKEL (reference sequence). The CDR3 runs 18 residues. Trimming at V came to 3 bases and at J to 0 bases, leaving 14 bases not matched to a gene. CDR3 DNA: TGTGCCAGCAGCCACCGGGACAGCTACCTGCCCGTCTCCTACGAGCAGTACTTC. It codes for CASSHRDSYLPVSYEQYF.

This rearrangement joins TRBV28 to TRBJ1-6; D possibly corresponds to TRBD1 (6 bases). The CDR3 is 15 residues long. CDR1 is MDHEN, CDR2 SYDVKM, per germline. The germline V and J ends were trimmed by 7 bases and 6 bases, with 16 bases remaining between them. CDR3 in amino acids: CASISGGGGNSPLHF. Here the CDR3 DNA reads TGTGCCAGCATATCTGGGGGGGGCGGTAATTCACCCCTCCACTTT.

This chain joins TRBV6-6 and TRBJ2-7, with 10 bases that match TRBD2. Germline V gene data show CDR1 as MNHNY and CDR2 as SVGAGI (reference sequence). Trimming cost V 5 bases and J 2 bases; bases outside gene matches: 3. This CDR3 contains 14 residues. The CDR3 DNA sequence: TGTGCCAGCAGTCGGACTAGCGGCCCCTACGAGCAGTACTTC. Translating it yields CASSRTSGPYEQYF.